This note documents a single T cell receptor beta chain sequence. Produced via immunoSEQ multiplex PCR; TCRdb's table is partial and in-frame only. The sample has some 2,700 clones, 70% to 90% seen once; the top ten hold 15% to 20%. This sample is part of a study of tumor T cells in aggressive B-cell lymphoma. The CDR3 is 12 residues long. Germline loops: CDR1 SNHLY, CDR2 FYNNEI. V was cut by 2 bases and J by 3 bases, with 3 bases left in between. The chain has TRBV2 and TRBJ2-3; D gene unclear. Sequenced input: tumor tissue. The source is an adult with diffuse large B cell lymphoma. Some clones in this sample may be carry-over from other donors' samples. CDR3 DNA: TGTGCCAGCAGTGAATCGACAGATACGCAGTATTTT. It specifies CASSESTDTQYF.